In its sample, the clone carrying this TCR beta chain was seen once. The data belong to a study of tumor-infiltrating lymphocytes in oesophageal squamous cell carcinoma. The CDR3 spans 14 residues. TCRdb independently ran MiXCR on the PCR reads; one entry per CDR3 protein. Here the sample spans just under 20,000 distinct CDR3 sequences, about two fifths being singletons. This clonotype originated in a male donor with esophageal squamous cell carcinoma. The sequencing sample was made of normal esophageal tissue next to the tumor. The rearrangement uses TRBV12-3 or TRBV12-4 and TRBJ2-5; 7 bases align to TRBD2. The end of the DNA fits TRBJ2-7 better, so the J call may be wrong. CDR3 protein: CASRPSGLTYEQYF. CDR3 DNA sequence: TGTGCCAGCAGGCCCTCGGGACTAACCTACGAGCAGTACTTC.